Listed below are T cell receptor beta chains from one sample, sequenced in a study of T cells in Graves' hyperthyroidism and ophthalmopathy. TCRdb recomputed calls from the multiplex PCR reads with MiXCR, one row per CDR3 protein. The sample gives approximately 370,000 distinct CDR3 sequences, about a sixth of which show up once; roughly a third is in the top ten. Sequencing used blood. Receptors originate from a woman aged 30 to 39 with Graves' hyperthyroidism that later progressed to Graves' ophthalmopathy. The CDR3 runs from the conserved cysteine through the conserved F or W. D genes are given only for firm matches. Clone size is given for some rows only: seen once, a few or many times, or a class if the clone is expanded.

V gene: TRBV6-1; J gene: TRBJ2-4; clone size: many; D gene: NA; CDR3 protein: CASSEEGGSAAKNIQYF; CDR3 DNA: TGTGCCAGCAGTGAAGAGGGCGGCAGCGCGGCCAAAAACATTCAGTACTTC
V gene: TRBV6-1; J gene: TRBJ1-5; clone size: many; D gene: NA; CDR3 protein: CASSVWARQSNQPQHF; CDR3 DNA: TGTGCCAGCAGTGTTTGGGCCAGGCAAAGCAATCAGCCCCAGCATTTT
V gene: TRBV25-1; J gene: TRBJ2-7; clone size: many; D gene: TRBD1; CDR3 protein: CASSDPGDSQSYEQYF; CDR3 DNA: TGTGCCAGCAGCGACCCCGGGGACAGCCAATCCTACGAGCAGTACTTC
V gene: TRBV29-1; J gene: TRBJ1-2; clone size: many; D gene: NA; CDR3 protein: CSVGRKNYGYTF; CDR3 DNA: TGCAGCGTTGGCCGGAAAAACTATGGCTACACCTTC
V gene: TRBV9; J gene: TRBJ2-5; clone size: many; D gene: TRBD2; CDR3 protein: CASSPGGVSETQYF; CDR3 DNA: TGTGCCAGCAGCCCGGGGGGGGTATCGGAGACCCAGTACTTC
V gene: TRBV25-1; J gene: TRBJ2-7; clone size: many; D gene: NA; CDR3 protein: CASSDRDKQSSYEQYF; CDR3 DNA: TGTGCCAGCAGTGATAGGGACAAACAGAGCTCCTACGAGCAGTACTTC
V gene: TRBV19; J gene: TRBJ1-2; clone size: NA; D gene: TRBD1; CDR3 protein: CASSRDRAYGYTF; CDR3 DNA: TGTGCCAGTAGCCGGGACAGGGCCTATGGCTACACCTTC
V gene: TRBV20-1; J gene: TRBJ1-5; clone size: many; D gene: NA; CDR3 protein: CSARRQRIDQPQHF; CDR3 DNA: TGCAGTGCTAGGAGGCAGCGGATCGATCAGCCCCAGCATTTT
V gene: TRBV12-3/TRBV12-4; J gene: TRBJ2-3; clone size: NA; D gene: TRBD2; CDR3 protein: CASSPKGLASDTQYF; CDR3 DNA: TGTGCCAGCAGCCCCAAGGGACTAGCCTCGGATACGCAGTATTTT
V gene: TRBV2; J gene: TRBJ2-5; clone size: many; D gene: NA; CDR3 protein: CASRRVSTQETQYF; CDR3 DNA: TGTGCCAGCAGACGGGTATCGACCCAAGAGACCCAGTACTTC
V gene: TRBV30; J gene: TRBJ1-3; clone size: few; D gene: NA; CDR3 protein: CAWSPHRVSGNTIYF; CDR3 DNA: TGTGCCTGGAGTCCGCACAGGGTTTCTGGAAACACCATATATTTT
V gene: TRBV18; J gene: TRBJ1-1; clone size: NA; D gene: NA; CDR3 protein: CASSPRDRLGGRDTEAFF; CDR3 DNA: TGTGCCAGCTCACCACGGGACCGGTTGGGGGGCCGGGACACTGAAGCTTTCTTT
V gene: TRBV7-2; J gene: TRBJ2-3; clone size: many; D gene: NA; CDR3 protein: CASSPRGVSDTQYF; CDR3 DNA: TGTGCCAGCAGCCCTAGGGGAGTTTCAGATACGCAGTATTTT
V gene: TRBV19; J gene: TRBJ1-5; clone size: NA; D gene: NA; CDR3 protein: CASSIDPWASGISTDTQHF; CDR3 DNA: TGTGCCAGTAGTATAGATCCCTGGGCTAGCGGAATTAGCACAGATACGCAGCATTTT
V gene: TRBV5-1; J gene: TRBJ1-1; clone size: many; D gene: NA; CDR3 protein: CASRDAGLDTEAFF; CDR3 DNA: TGCGCCAGCAGGGATGCTGGTCTGGACACTGAAGCTTTCTTT
V gene: TRBV11-2; J gene: TRBJ2-5; clone size: many; D gene: NA; CDR3 protein: CASSLVLVQETQYF; CDR3 DNA: TGTGCCAGCAGCTTAGTCCTAGTCCAAGAGACCCAGTACTTC
V gene: TRBV7-9; J gene: TRBJ1-1; clone size: few; D gene: NA; CDR3 protein: CASRQTGENTEAFF; CDR3 DNA: TGTGCCAGCCGGCAGACAGGAGAGAACACTGAAGCTTTCTTT
V gene: TRBV24-1; J gene: TRBJ2-1; clone size: many; D gene: TRBD2; CDR3 protein: CATSDPGGGRPNEQFF; CDR3 DNA: TGTGCCACCAGTGATCCGGGGGGGGGGCGTCCCAATGAGCAGTTCTTC
V gene: TRBV20-1; J gene: TRBJ2-3; clone size: many; D gene: NA; CDR3 protein: CSERHSSTDTQYF; CDR3 DNA: TGCAGTGAGAGACACTCATCCACAGATACGCAGTATTTT
V gene: TRBV19; J gene: TRBJ2-7; clone size: many; D gene: NA; CDR3 protein: CASSIQSEASYEQYF; CDR3 DNA: TGTGCCAGTAGTATTCAATCAGAGGCTTCCTACGAGCAGTACTTC
V gene: TRBV29-1; J gene: TRBJ2-3; clone size: NA; D gene: NA; CDR3 protein: CSVELAVTDTQYF; CDR3 DNA: TGCAGCGTTGAACTCGCGGTCACAGATACGCAGTATTTT
V gene: TRBV7-2; J gene: TRBJ2-3; clone size: many; D gene: NA; CDR3 protein: CASSGFGLRTDTQYF; CDR3 DNA: TGTGCCAGCAGCGGGTTCGGTCTACGCACAGATACGCAGTATTTT
V gene: TRBV27; J gene: TRBJ2-3; clone size: few; D gene: TRBD2; CDR3 protein: CASSPREADGDTQYF; CDR3 DNA: TGTGCCAGCAGCCCTCGGGAGGCGGATGGAGATACGCAGTATTTT
V gene: TRBV5-1; J gene: TRBJ2-3; clone size: many; D gene: NA; CDR3 protein: CASSLEIAADTQYF; CDR3 DNA: TGCGCCAGCAGCTTGGAGATTGCCGCTGACACGCAGTATTTT
V gene: TRBV20-1; J gene: TRBJ2-1; clone size: NA; D gene: TRBD2; CDR3 protein: CSAVQGGNEQFF; CDR3 DNA: TGCAGTGCTGTCCAGGGAGGGAATGAGCAGTTCTTC
V gene: TRBV2; J gene: TRBJ1-5; clone size: many; D gene: TRBD1; CDR3 protein: CASSRDSGSNQPQHF; CDR3 DNA: TGTGCCAGCAGTCGGGACAGTGGTAGCAATCAGCCCCAGCATTTT
V gene: TRBV2; J gene: TRBJ1-1; clone size: many; D gene: NA; CDR3 protein: CASRQGRLDTEAFF; CDR3 DNA: TGTGCCAGCAGGCAGGGTCGGTTGGACACTGAAGCTTTCTTT
V gene: TRBV20-1; J gene: TRBJ2-7; clone size: NA; D gene: NA; CDR3 protein: CSASDRSYEQYF; CDR3 DNA: TGCAGTGCTAGCGACAGGAGCTACGAGCAGTACTTC
V gene: TRBV28; J gene: TRBJ2-7; clone size: many; D gene: NA; CDR3 protein: CASRTSSYEQYF; CDR3 DNA: TGTGCCAGCAGGACTAGTTCCTACGAGCAGTACTTC
V gene: TRBV19; J gene: TRBJ1-2; clone size: few; D gene: NA; CDR3 protein: CASSPRDNYGYTF; CDR3 DNA: TGTGCCAGTAGTCCCCGGGACAACTATGGCTACACCTTC
V gene: TRBV20-1; J gene: TRBJ1-2; clone size: few; D gene: NA; CDR3 protein: CSARDEAGWYGYTF; CDR3 DNA: TGCAGTGCTAGAGATGAGGCAGGCTGGTATGGCTACACCTTC
V gene: TRBV12-3/TRBV12-4; J gene: TRBJ1-6; clone size: NA; D gene: NA; CDR3 protein: CASSWGDNSPLHF; CDR3 DNA: TGTGCCAGCAGTTGGGGAGATAATTCACCCCTCCACTTT
V gene: TRBV20-1; J gene: TRBJ1-1; clone size: few; D gene: TRBD1; CDR3 protein: CSARDWKDRVIPEAFF; CDR3 DNA: TGCAGTGCTAGAGACTGGAAGGACAGGGTAATTCCTGAAGCTTTCTTT
V gene: TRBV20-1; J gene: TRBJ1-5; clone size: NA; D gene: NA; CDR3 protein: CSARDPWAQPQHF; CDR3 DNA: TGCAGTGCTAGAGATCCTTGGGCCCAGCCCCAGCATTTT
V gene: TRBV9; J gene: TRBJ2-3; clone size: few; D gene: NA; CDR3 protein: CASSVGGEDFTQYF; CDR3 DNA: TGTGCCAGCAGCGTCGGGGGAGAAGATTTTACGCAGTATTTT
V gene: TRBV27; J gene: TRBJ1-5; clone size: NA; D gene: NA; CDR3 protein: CASSLNRNQPQHF; CDR3 DNA: TGTGCCAGCAGTTTAAACAGAAATCAGCCCCAGCATTTT
V gene: TRBV28; J gene: TRBJ1-3; clone size: NA; D gene: TRBD1; CDR3 protein: CASRPRDSDSGNTIYF; CDR3 DNA: TGTGCCAGCAGGCCCAGGGACAGTGACTCTGGAAACACCATATATTTT
V gene: TRBV9; J gene: TRBJ1-6; clone size: many; D gene: NA; CDR3 protein: CASSVALGDNSPLHF; CDR3 DNA: TGTGCCAGCAGCGTAGCTCTAGGGGACAATTCACCCCTCCACTTT
V gene: TRBV7-9; J gene: TRBJ1-4; clone size: many; D gene: TRBD1; CDR3 protein: CASSSDRGGTNEKLFF; CDR3 DNA: TGTGCCAGCAGCTCCGACAGGGGTGGAACTAATGAAAAACTGTTTTTT
V gene: TRBV28; J gene: TRBJ2-7; clone size: few; D gene: TRBD2; CDR3 protein: CASSYSAGGLADLYEQYF; CDR3 DNA: TGTGCCAGCAGTTACTCGGCGGGGGGACTAGCGGACCTCTACGAGCAGTACTTC
V gene: TRBV28; J gene: TRBJ1-6; clone size: many; D gene: NA; CDR3 protein: CASSLGGVSPLHF; CDR3 DNA: TGTGCCAGCAGTTTAGGTGGGGTTTCACCCCTCCACTTT
V gene: TRBV19; J gene: TRBJ2-3; clone size: many; D gene: TRBD2; CDR3 protein: CASSILAGAGTDTQYF; CDR3 DNA: TGTGCCAGTAGTATACTAGCGGGAGCAGGCACAGATACGCAGTATTTT
V gene: TRBV5-1; J gene: TRBJ1-2; clone size: NA; D gene: NA; CDR3 protein: CASSPDGSNYGYTF; CDR3 DNA: TGCGCCAGCAGCCCGGACGGATCTAACTATGGCTACACCTTC